Shown below are 19 T cell receptor beta chains from a single sample sequenced in a study of T cell responses to AZD1222 COVID-19 vaccine. Here immunoSEQ multiplex PCR was the method, and the copy in TCRdb shows in-frame clones only, minus some. The data contain some 64,000 clones, over 80% of them seen just once; the ten biggest clones take up 6.3%. Sequencing was performed on peripheral blood, taken 28 days after the second dose of the MenACWY control vaccine. The receptors shown here come from an adult who received the MenACWY meningococcal vaccine as a control.

This chain joins TRBV19 and TRBJ1-5; D uncertain. Germline lookup yields CDR1 LNHDA and CDR2 SQIVND (reference sequence). V lost 4 bases to trimming and J lost 5 bases, with 18 bases between them. There are 16 residues in the CDR3. This CDR3 reads CASSTLLNGNHQPQHF. In DNA form, the CDR3 reads TGTGCCAGTAGTACCCTCCTTAACGGGAATCATCAGCCCCAGCATTTT.

The J gene is TRBJ2-7, the V gene TRBV29-1, with 7 nucleotides matching TRBD2. This CDR3 comprises 14 residues. V was clipped by 2 bases and J by 6 bases; unmatched bases: 10. The germline V gene encodes CDR1 SQVTM and CDR2 ANQGSEA. CDR3 sequence (DNA): TGCAGCGTTGAACGGGGCGGGAGCGGAAGCGAGCAGTACTTC. Translated, it gives CSVERGGSGSEQYF.

This sequence joins TRBV12-5 and TRBJ2-1; a weak D match, TRBD2 (6 bases). Germline V gives CDR1 LGHNT, CDR2 FRNRAP. CDR3 length: 11 residues. The ends were cut back, 9 bases at V and 8 bases at J, with 11 bases in the middle. CDR3 loop: CASADYYEQFF. CDR3 in DNA: TGTGCTAGCGCGGACTATTATGAGCAGTTCTTC.

V is TRBV4-3 and J is TRBJ2-7, with a tentative D call TRBD1 (6 bases). There are 13 residues in the CDR3. V was clipped by 3 bases and J by 4 bases, with 10 bases between them. Germline V gives CDR1 LGHNA, CDR2 YSLEER. CDR3 DNA sequence: TGCGCCAGCAGCCAGGTACAGGGTTACGAGCAGTACTTC. Its protein is CASSQVQGYEQYF.

This clone came up once. V gene TRBV12-5 combines with J gene TRBJ1-5; weak D call: TRBD1 (6 bases). The V gene lost 5 bases and the J gene lost 5 bases, with 19 bases spanning the gap. This CDR3 contains 16 residues. CDR1 is LGHNT and CDR2 is FRNRAP in the germline V gene. In nucleotides, the CDR3 is TGTGCTAGTGGTATCATTCGGACAGTTTCTTATCAGCCCCAGCATTTT. The encoded protein is CASGIIRTVSYQPQHF.

The chain links TRBV11-2 to TRBJ2-1; TRBD1 agrees at 9 bases. CDR1 and CDR2 (germline): SGHAT, FQNNGV. Trimming at V came to 5 bases and at J to 6 bases, leaving 5 bases not matched to a gene. The CDR3 extends over 14 amino acids. CDR3 in amino acids: CASSTRQGGNEQFF. The CDR3 nucleotides read TGTGCCAGCAGCACTCGACAGGGGGGCAATGAGCAGTTCTTC.

The chain links TRBV28 to TRBJ2-5; 10 positions match TRBD2. This CDR3 is 17 amino acids long. Losses at the gene ends were 2 bases for V and 0 bases for J; bases not matched to a gene: 6. CDR1 is MDHEN and CDR2 is SYDVKM in the germline V gene. CDR3 nucleotide sequence: TGTGCCAGCAGTTTACTCCAGACTAGCGGGTACCAAGAGACCCAGTACTTC. Protein product: CASSLLQTSGYQETQYF.

The V gene is TRBV3-1 (or the pseudogene TRBV3-2), the J gene TRBJ2-7, with a weak D call TRBD1 (6 bases). V gave up 5 bases and J gave up 5 bases, with 25 bases separating them. The CDR3 is 17 residues long. In germline, CDR1 is LGHDT, CDR2 YNNKEL (reference sequence). The CDR3 is CASSAALQWPGVHEQYF. Here the CDR3 DNA reads TGTGCCAGCAGCGCAGCCCTACAATGGCCAGGGGTCCACGAGCAGTACTTC.

This chain connects TRBV6-5 to TRBJ1-4; 10 nucleotides agree with TRBD1. Germline V gene data show CDR1 as MNHEY and CDR2 as SVGAGI. V lost 1 base and J lost 8; bases outside the gene matches: 7. This CDR3 has 16 amino acids. CDR3 residues: CASSYFQTGGAEKLFF. CDR3 coding DNA: TGTGCCAGCAGTTACTTTCAGACAGGGGGCGCGGAAAAACTGTTTTTT.

This chain's CDR3 is CASSFAGENYEQYF. In DNA form, the CDR3 reads TGCGCCAGCAGCTTTGCAGGCGAGAACTACGAGCAGTACTTC. The chain has TRBV5-1 and TRBJ2-7; D gene uncertain. Between the trimmed V and J ends, which lost 2 bases and 3 bases, there was a span of 12 bases. Looked up from germline, CDR1 is SGHRS and CDR2 is YFSETQ. This CDR3 has 14 amino acids.

The chain carries TRBV9 and TRBJ1-1; D possibly corresponds to TRBD1 (6 bases). V gave up 0 bases and J gave up 0 bases, with 12 bases separating them. This CDR3 contains 16 residues. CDR1 and CDR2 from the germline V gene are SGDLS and YYNGEE. The CDR3 sequence is CASSVGRPGVNTEAFF. DNA of the CDR3: TGTGCCAGCAGCGTAGGTCGTCCAGGGGTGAACACTGAAGCTTTCTTT.

The chain employs TRBV7-9 and TRBJ2-1; TRBD2 agrees at 7 bases. Germline V CDR1 and CDR2: SEHNR, FQNEAQ (reference sequence). J was trimmed by 2 bases and V by 9 bases; bases with no gene match: 7. The length of the CDR3 is 14 residues. CDR3 DNA sequence: TGTGCCAGGGGGGAAGCGGGAACCTACAATGAGCAGTTCTTC. It encodes CARGEAGTYNEQFF.

The rearrangement joins TRBV19 to TRBJ1-3; D is possibly TRBD1 (6 bases). Deletions cut 1 base from V and 4 bases from J, with 11 bases between. The CDR3 has 15 residues. In germline, CDR1 is LNHDA, CDR2 SQIVND (reference sequence). As DNA, the CDR3 is TGTGCCAGTAGTATAGCTGGGGGGCCGGGAAACACCATATATTTT. It translates to CASSIAGGPGNTIYF.

This clone has just a few counts. The chain combines TRBV6-2 or TRBV6-3 with TRBJ2-3; D remains ambiguous. Trimming stripped 2 bases from V and 4 bases from J, with 4 bases between. This CDR3 is built from 12 residues. Germline V gene lookup returns CDR1 MNHEY and CDR2 SVGEGT. CDR3 amino acids: CASSYVADTQYF. DNA of the CDR3: TGTGCCAGCAGTTACGTTGCAGATACGCAGTATTTT.

About this clone itself: Distinct nucleotide sequences in the sample also encode this CDR3. The gene calls are TRBV7-2 and TRBJ1-1, with unresolved D. The germline V gene encodes CDR1 SGHTA and CDR2 FQGNSA. This CDR3 comprises 13 residues. V gave up 3 bases and J gave up 1 base, with 6 bases separating them. The CDR3 DNA reads TGTGCCAGCAGCTTGAGACGGAACACTGAAGCTTTCTTT. Translating it yields CASSLRRNTEAFF.

The chain is built from TRBV6-2 or TRBV6-3 and TRBJ2-5; 7 bases fit TRBD2. V shed 2 bases, J shed 0 bases, and the junction held 3 bases outside the gene matches. The CDR3 totals 15 residues. The germline CDR1 and CDR2 sequences are MNHEY and SVGEGT. Written as DNA, the CDR3 is TGTGCCAGCAGTTACCCTAGCGGAAACCAAGAGACCCAGTACTTC. Its protein is CASSYPSGNQETQYF.

The V call is TRBV28, the J call TRBJ1-5; D not certain. With 8 bases removed from V and 4 bases from J, the gap between germline ends came to 9 bases. The CDR3 has 12 amino acids. Looked up from germline, CDR1 is MDHEN and CDR2 is SYDVKM. The CDR3 nucleotides read TGTGCCAGCGGGCAGACGAATCAGCCCCAGCATTTT. It codes for CASGQTNQPQHF.

The J gene is TRBJ2-1, the V gene TRBV5-1; 11 bases match TRBD1. CDR1 and CDR2 (germline): SGHRS, YFSETQ. The CDR3 is 15 amino acids. The V segment lost 2 bases and the J segment 5 bases; nucleotides outside the gene matches: 3. This chain's CDR3 is CASSFGTGGDNEQFF. CDR3 bases: TGCGCCAGCAGCTTTGGGACAGGGGGAGACAATGAGCAGTTCTTC. Full variable domain (outside the CDR3, taken from reference TRBV5-1 and TRBJ2-1): KAGVTQTPRYLIKTRGQQVTLSCSPISGHRSVSWYQQTPGQGLQFLFEYFSETQRNKGNFPGRFSGRQFSNSRSEMNVSTLELGDSALYLCASSFGTGGDNEQFFGPGTRLTVL.

The rearrangement joins TRBV9 to TRBJ1-4, with D unresolved. Germline lookup yields CDR1 SGDLS and CDR2 YYNGEE. The ends were cut back, 4 bases at V and 4 bases at J, with 11 bases in the middle. CDR3 size: 14 residues. This chain's CDR3 is CASSSSSFNEKLFF. The DNA of the CDR3 is TGTGCCAGCAGCAGCAGCAGCTTTAATGAAAAACTGTTTTTT.